The source of this T cell receptor beta chain is a study of blood T cell repertoires in COVID-19 (dated by TCRdb to 2020 to 2022). Context from the whole study: Collaborator samples came from the United States, Italy and Spain and covered acute and convalescent phases of COVID-19. The prospective study material was composed of cDNA or gDNA derived from T cells, B-cell-depleted T cells, or PBMCs. The dataset comprised deeply sampled blood TCRbeta repertoires from subjects exposed to, actively infected with, or recovered from COVID-19. The repertoires were made available in a free public database intended to serve as a resource for research on the immune response to SARS-CoV-2. The samples were drawn from the first 160 participants of the ongoing ImmuneRACE study and from more than 1,000 subjects provided by 6 global collaborators. Nearly every sample came with metadata listing a de-identified subject ID, COVID-19 status, age in years and sex. Where HLA class I and class II types were available, the types were taken from metadata supplied by the sample provider, not from assay-based typing. Overall study results and their limits: Clinical and demographic metadata were provided uncurated, with the amount varying by source and participant.

Participants in the prospective study were enrolled through a virtual design, were aged roughly 18 to 100 years, and lived in fewer than 30 United States geographic areas. In the prospective study, cohorts were assigned on the basis of participant-reported clinical history obtained from a screening survey and a study questionnaire. Recovered participants in ImmuneRACE Cohort 3 were defined as having two consecutive negative NP/OP PCR tests, clearance from a healthcare professional, or resolution of symptoms. Each participant in the prospective study had whole blood, serum and a nasopharyngeal or oropharyngeal swab collected by mobile phlebotomists. Over an approximately two-month period, participants in the prospective study had the option of providing additional blood draws and questionnaires. Before DNA extraction, blood samples from the prospective study were shipped at room temperature or frozen.

The CDR3 spans 13 residues, from the cysteine through the phenylalanine. The read is trimmed to its CDR3 DNA, 39 bases read in frame from base 1. V lost 3 bases and J lost 2 bases; the stretch between them is 8 bases long. According to the germline V gene, CDR1 reads SNHLY and CDR2 reads FYNNEI. Regarding this clone: The specificity of this receptor is unknown. There are no base qualities to consult, and no much larger clone falls within one base.

TCRbeta CDR3 regions were amplified from genomic DNA by means of the immunoSEQ Assay, a bias-controlled multiplex PCR. From the authors' description of their analysis: Nucleated cell counts per sample were estimated from amplification of reference gene primers within the assay. Sequence reads were collapsed and filtered to measure the absolute abundance of every unique TCRbeta CDR3 rearrangement. For each sample, productive Simpson clonality was calculated by taking the square root of Simpson's diversity index across productive rearrangements. The source is immuneACCESS, and TCRdb retained only in-frame sequences with V and J called. Part of the clones is not carried over; for the studies checked, unresolved V genes explain less than half of this, and the remainder is unexplained. D and trimming come from the DNA, and the V and J calls and clone size come from that table. The sample profile shows fewer than 450,000 clones; more than 70% of them were found once. Together, the top ten hold more than 1% of the sample.

The sequence was collected from a woman aged 18-29 years who had recovered from COVID-19. The chain is made from TRBV2 and TRBJ2-7; the D gene cannot be named for sure. The sample was PBMCs or T cells enriched from blood (not recorded which). The CDR3 amino acid sequence is: CASSDSTTYEQYF. The bases read TGTGCCAGCAGTGATAGTACGACCTACGAGCAGTACTTC.